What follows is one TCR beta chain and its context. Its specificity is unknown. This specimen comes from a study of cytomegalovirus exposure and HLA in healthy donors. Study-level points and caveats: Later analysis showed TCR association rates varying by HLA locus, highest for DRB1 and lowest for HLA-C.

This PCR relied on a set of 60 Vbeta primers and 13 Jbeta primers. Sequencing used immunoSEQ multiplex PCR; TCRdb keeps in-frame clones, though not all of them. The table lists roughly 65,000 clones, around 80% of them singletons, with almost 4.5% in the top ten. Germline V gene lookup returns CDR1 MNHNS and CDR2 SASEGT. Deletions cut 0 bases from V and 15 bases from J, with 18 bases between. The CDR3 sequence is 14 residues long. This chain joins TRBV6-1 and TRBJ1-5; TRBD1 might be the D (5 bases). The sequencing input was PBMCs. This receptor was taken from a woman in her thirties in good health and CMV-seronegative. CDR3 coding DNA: TGTGCCAGCAGTGAAGCCACGGGGGATCCTCGCTGGCATTTT. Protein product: CASSEATGDPRWHF.